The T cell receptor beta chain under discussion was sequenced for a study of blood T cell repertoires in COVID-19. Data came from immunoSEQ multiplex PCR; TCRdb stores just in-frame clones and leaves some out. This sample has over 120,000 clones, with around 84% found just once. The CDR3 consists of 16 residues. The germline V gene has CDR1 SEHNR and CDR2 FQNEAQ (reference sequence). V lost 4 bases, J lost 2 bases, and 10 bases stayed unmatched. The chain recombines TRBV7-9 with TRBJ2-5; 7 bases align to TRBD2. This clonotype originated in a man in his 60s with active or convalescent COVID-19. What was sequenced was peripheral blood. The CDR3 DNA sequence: TGTGCCAGCAGCTCACCTTATCTGGGGGGGCAAGAGACCCAGTACTTC. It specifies CASSSPYLGGQETQYF.